The clone carrying this TCR beta chain has just a few counts. The data derive from a study of blood T cell repertoires in COVID-19. CDR3 length equals 15 residues. V lost 0 bases and J lost 5; bases outside the gene matches: 5. Germline assignment: CDR1 PRHDT and CDR2 FYEKMQ (reference sequence). Libraries were prepared by immunoSEQ multiplex PCR; TCRdb keeps only in-frame clonotypes and omits some of them. This table has around 140,000 clones, over 75% appearing once. Sequencing was carried out using PBMCs or T cells enriched from blood (not recorded which). V usage is TRBV13 and J usage is TRBJ1-1, with 8 bases aligning to TRBD1. This receptor was identified in a man in his forties or fifties in a cohort exposed to, infected with or recovered from COVID-19 (not recorded which). The chain's CDR3 is CASSLGQGAQTEAFF. Written as DNA, the CDR3 is TGTGCCAGCAGCTTAGGCCAGGGGGCGCAAACTGAAGCTTTCTTT.